This T cell receptor beta chain was retrieved from a study of radiotherapy plus CTLA-4 blockade in lung cancer (dated by TCRdb to 2016 to 2019). Background on the whole study: Among enrolled patients, around 18% had an objective response and around 33% reached disease control.

This clone occurred once. It has no known antigen specificity. Per-base quality was not reported, and no clone a single base away is much larger than it. The library was prepared using the immunoSEQ multiplex PCR assay. This is the immuneACCESS table as TCRdb keeps it, with only in-frame sequences that have V and J called. A part of the clones is gone; compared with another copy, unresolved V genes explain less than half, and the rest is unexplained. The sample contains 50,000 to 70,000 clones, approximately 84% of them found a single time. About 6.1% of the sample rests with the top ten. Findings and caveats that apply to the study as a whole: After treatment with radiotherapy and ipilimumab, TCR clones that originated in tumors expanded in peripheral blood. Early dynamic changes in blood T cell clones, together with increased serum interferon-beta after radiation, were reported as the strongest predictors of response.

In this study, focal radiation therapy paired with CTLA-4 blockade (ipilimumab) was tested in patients who had chemo-refractory metastatic non-small-cell lung cancer. The receptor comes from a human donor with non-small cell lung cancer whose response to radiotherapy plus ipilimumab could not be evaluated. Sequencing was performed on peripheral blood, taken from a patient treated with radiotherapy plus ipilimumab.

DNA sequence: TGTGCCAGCACCTCGACAGGGGCCCCCTACGAGCAGTACTTC. This codes for CASTSTGAPYEQYF. The rearranged segments are TRBV6-5 and TRBJ2-7; 8 junctional bases match TRBD1. CDR3 length: 14 amino acids, cysteine to phenylalanine. Just the 42-base CDR3 DNA is kept, in frame starting at base 1. Trimming leaves V shorter by 7 bases and J shorter by 2 bases, with the junction holding 7 bases beyond the gene matches. Via the germline V gene, CDR1 is MNHEY and CDR2 SVGAGI.